A single sample gave rise to the 8 T cell receptor beta chains below, sequenced in a study of blood T cell repertoires in COVID-19. The data were produced by immunoSEQ multiplex PCR, yet TCRdb's version contains in-frame clones alone and is incomplete. The table records fewer than 120,000 clones, nearly 90% of them present only once. The sequencing input was peripheral blood. Source of these receptors: a human donor in a cohort sampled during active COVID-19.

The CDR3 DNA sequence: TGTGCCAGCAGCATGTTGGGGCGTGGGGCAGGAAAAAATCAGCCCCAGCATTTT. Residues: CASSMLGRGAGKNQPQHF. This chain connects TRBV27 to TRBJ1-5; D perhaps matches TRBD1 (5 bases). V lost 6 bases and J lost 4, with 25 bases in between. The germline V gene encodes CDR1 MNHEY and CDR2 SMNVEV (reference sequence). CDR3 length: 18 residues.

The chain joins TRBV28 to TRBJ1-1; no clear D. The V gene lost 7 bases and the J gene lost 11 bases, with 17 bases spanning the gap. Germline CDR1 MDHEN, CDR2 SYDVKM. The CDR3 length is 12 residues. For the CDR3, the DNA is TGTGCCAGCACCTGGGGAGGCGGTGGGGCTTTCTTT. Protein sequence: CASTWGGGGAFF.

This clone was detected once. The J gene is TRBJ2-7, the V gene TRBV5-4; 9 bases match TRBD1. V lost 5 bases to trimming and J lost 5 bases; unmatched junction nucleotides: 14. Germline V gene data show CDR1 as SGHNT and CDR2 as YYREEE (reference sequence). This CDR3 region has 16 residues. The CDR3 protein is CASSHLPGQGSHEQYF. The CDR3 DNA reads as TGTGCCAGCAGTCACCTTCCGGGACAGGGATCGCACGAGCAGTACTTC.

V gene TRBV7-2 combines with J gene TRBJ2-5; 9 nucleotides align to TRBD1. This CDR3 has 15 residues. The ends lost 0 bases at V and 5 bases at J; junction bases unmatched: 4. Per germline, CDR1 SGHTA and CDR2 FQGNSA. This CDR3 reads CASSLATGGAETQYF. The CDR3 coding sequence is TGTGCCAGCAGCTTAGCCACAGGGGGCGCGGAGACCCAGTACTTC.

This chain links TRBV2 with TRBJ1-5, with 9 bases aligning to TRBD1. Germline loops: CDR1 SNHLY, CDR2 FYNNEI. V shed 6 bases and J 5 bases; nucleotides not matched to a gene: 11. The CDR3 totals 16 residues. DNA of the CDR3: TGTGCCAGCAGCCCCGGGACAGGGAGTTTTGATCAGCCCCAGCATTTT. Its translation is CASSPGTGSFDQPQHF.

This chain links TRBV27 with TRBJ1-2, with D possibly being TRBD1 (6 bases). The germline V gene has CDR1 MNHEY and CDR2 SMNVEV (reference sequence). The CDR3 covers 14 residues. Trimming removed 6 bases at V and 2 bases at J, with 13 bases between. The DNA of the CDR3 is TGTGCCAGCAGATCGGCAGGGGCGAACTATGGCTACACCTTC. Amino acids: CASRSAGANYGYTF.

The chain carries TRBV7-3 and TRBJ1-6; perhaps TRBD1 as D (5 bases). Germline values: CDR1 SGHTA, CDR2 FQGTGA. This CDR3 comprises 14 residues. The V end lost 3 bases, the J end lost 4 bases, and 7 bases lay between the germline ends. CDR3 protein: CASSFGQYNSPLHF. The CDR3 DNA is TGTGCCAGCAGCTTTGGACAATATAATTCACCCCTCCACTTT.

The chain links TRBV4-1 to TRBJ1-5, with 11 bases matching TRBD1. The germline V gene encodes CDR1 MGHRA and CDR2 YSYEKL. V lost 3 bases, J lost 7 bases, and 8 bases stayed unmatched. The CDR3 covers 16 residues. CDR3 sequence: CASSQGTGGKQQPQHF. CDR3 bases: TGCGCCAGCAGCCAGGGGACAGGGGGTAAGCAACAGCCCCAGCATTTT.